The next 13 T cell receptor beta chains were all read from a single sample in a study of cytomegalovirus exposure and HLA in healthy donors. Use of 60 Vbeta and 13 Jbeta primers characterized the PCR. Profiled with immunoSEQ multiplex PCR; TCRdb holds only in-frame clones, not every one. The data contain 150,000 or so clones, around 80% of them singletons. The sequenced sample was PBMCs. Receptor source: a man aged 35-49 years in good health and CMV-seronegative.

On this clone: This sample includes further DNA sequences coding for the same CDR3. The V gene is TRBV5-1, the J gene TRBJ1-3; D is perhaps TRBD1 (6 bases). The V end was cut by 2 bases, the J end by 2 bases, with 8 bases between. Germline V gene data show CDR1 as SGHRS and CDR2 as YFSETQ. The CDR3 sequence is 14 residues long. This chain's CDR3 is CASSLGDTGNTIYF. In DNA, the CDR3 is TGCGCCAGCAGCTTAGGGGACACTGGAAACACCATATATTTT.

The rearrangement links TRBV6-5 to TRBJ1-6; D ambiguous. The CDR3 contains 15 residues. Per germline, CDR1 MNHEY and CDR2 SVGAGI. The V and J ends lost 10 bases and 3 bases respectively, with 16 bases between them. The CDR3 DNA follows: TGTGCCACCTCTCGAGGCGGTTTCTATAATTCACCCCTCCACTTT. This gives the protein CATSRGGFYNSPLHF.

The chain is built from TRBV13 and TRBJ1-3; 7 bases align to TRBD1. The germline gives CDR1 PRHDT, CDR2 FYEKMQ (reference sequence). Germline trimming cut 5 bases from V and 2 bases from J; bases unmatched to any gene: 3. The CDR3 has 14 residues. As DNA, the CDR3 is TGTGCCAGCAGCCTCGGGACAGCTGGAAACACCATATATTTT. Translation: CASSLGTAGNTIYF.

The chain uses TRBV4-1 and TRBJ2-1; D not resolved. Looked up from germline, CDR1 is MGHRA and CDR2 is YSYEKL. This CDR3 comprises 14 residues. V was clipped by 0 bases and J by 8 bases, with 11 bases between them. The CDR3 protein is CASSQDPPSHEQFF. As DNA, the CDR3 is TGCGCCAGCAGCCAAGATCCGCCAAGCCATGAGCAGTTCTTC.

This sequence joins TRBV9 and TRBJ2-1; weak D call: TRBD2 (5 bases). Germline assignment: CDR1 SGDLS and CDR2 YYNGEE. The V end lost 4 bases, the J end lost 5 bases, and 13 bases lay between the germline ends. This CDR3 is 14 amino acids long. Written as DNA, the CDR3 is TGTGCCAGCAGCATCCTCGACGGGAACAATGAGCAGTTCTTC. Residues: CASSILDGNNEQFF.

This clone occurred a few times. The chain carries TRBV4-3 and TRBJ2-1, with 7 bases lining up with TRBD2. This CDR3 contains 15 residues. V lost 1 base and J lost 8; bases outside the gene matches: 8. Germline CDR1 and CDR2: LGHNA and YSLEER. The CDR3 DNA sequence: TGCGCCAGCAGCCAAGGACTAGCAAGTGTCCATGAGCAGTTCTTC. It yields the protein CASSQGLASVHEQFF.

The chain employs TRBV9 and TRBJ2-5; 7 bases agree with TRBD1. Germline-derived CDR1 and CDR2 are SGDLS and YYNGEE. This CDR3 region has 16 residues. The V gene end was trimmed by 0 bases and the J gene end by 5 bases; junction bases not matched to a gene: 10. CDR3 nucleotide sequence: TGTGCCAGCAGCGTAGGTCCCCTACAGGGGTCGGAGACCCAGTACTTC. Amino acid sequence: CASSVGPLQGSETQYF.

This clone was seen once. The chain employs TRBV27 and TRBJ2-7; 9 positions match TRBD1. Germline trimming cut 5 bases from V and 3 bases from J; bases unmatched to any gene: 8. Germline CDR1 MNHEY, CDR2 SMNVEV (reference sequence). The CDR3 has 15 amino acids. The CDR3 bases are TGTGCCAGCAGTACCCGGGGACAGGGAGGCTACGAGCAGTACTTC. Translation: CASSTRGQGGYEQYF.

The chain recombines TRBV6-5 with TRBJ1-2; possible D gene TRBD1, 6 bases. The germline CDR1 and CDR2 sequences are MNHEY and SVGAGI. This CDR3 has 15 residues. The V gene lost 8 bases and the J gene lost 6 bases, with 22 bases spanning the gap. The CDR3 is CASSPSGRRGNGYTF. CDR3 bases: TGTGCCAGCTCCCCATCGGGGCGCAGGGGAAATGGCTACACCTTC.

The CDR3 coding sequence is TGTGCCAGCAGCACGCCCACAGACGATACGCAGTATTTT. Its translation is CASSTPTDDTQYF. The chain recombines TRBV7-9 with TRBJ2-3; D gene ambiguous. The germline V gene has CDR1 SEHNR and CDR2 FQNEAQ (reference sequence). V was shortened by 5 bases and J by 6 bases, with 12 bases between the two germline ends. CDR3 length: 13 amino acids. Based on the CDR3 plus reference TRBV7-9 and TRBJ2-3, the full variable domain is DTGVSQNPRHKITKRGQNVTFRCDPISEHNRLYWYRQTLGQGPEFLTYFQNEAQLEKSRLLSDRFSAERPKGSFSTLEIQRTEQGDSAMYLCASSTPTDDTQYFGPGTRLTVL.

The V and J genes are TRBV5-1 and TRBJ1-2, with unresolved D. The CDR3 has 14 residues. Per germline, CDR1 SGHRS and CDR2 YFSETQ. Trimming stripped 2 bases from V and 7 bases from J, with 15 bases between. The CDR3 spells CASSFEGQTRGYTF. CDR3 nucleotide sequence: TGCGCCAGCAGCTTCGAGGGTCAGACACGTGGCTACACCTTC.

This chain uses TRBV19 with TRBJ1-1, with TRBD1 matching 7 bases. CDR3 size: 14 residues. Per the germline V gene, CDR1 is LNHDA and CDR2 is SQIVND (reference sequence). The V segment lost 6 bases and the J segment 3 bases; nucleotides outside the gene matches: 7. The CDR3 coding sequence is TGTGCCAGTAGGACAAGGGGGCCAGACACTGAAGCTTTCTTT. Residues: CASRTRGPDTEAFF.

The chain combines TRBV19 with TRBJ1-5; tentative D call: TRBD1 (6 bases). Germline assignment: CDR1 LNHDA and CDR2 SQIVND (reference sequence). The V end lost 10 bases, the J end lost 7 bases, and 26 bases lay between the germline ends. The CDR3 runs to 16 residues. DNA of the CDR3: TGTGCCACTCACTCCGGACCCCGGTCGGGGGGCCAGCCCCAGCATTTT. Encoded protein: CATHSGPRSGGQPQHF.